The 24 T cell receptor beta chains in this list originate from one sample, sequenced in a study of T cell repertoires in cytomegalovirus infection (dated by TCRdb to between 2018 and 2020). These receptors' antigens are unknown. The treatment or condition label corresponds to: in vitro stimulation with specific CMV peptide epitopes to enrich CMV-specific T cells. These reads were obtained on an Illumina HiSeq 1500. TCRdb redid the processing of the public reads, applying fastp at Q25 and MiXCR, and retained in-frame beta chains. Each entry is one CDR3 protein sequence, shown with its most common DNA and genes. In this sample the table shows more than 45,000 distinct CDR3 sequences, about a fifth of which occur a single time. More than 55% of the sample is taken by the ten largest. This material consisted of CD8+ T cells from cultured PBMCs, taken from culture after CMV antigen stimulation. Every receptor here comes from a human donor in good health (CMV status not recorded). Some clones in this sample may be carry-over from other donors' samples.

This clonotype was seen at least ten times. The V gene is TRBV7-8, the J gene TRBJ2-3; 7 nucleotides match TRBD2. The CDR3 runs 15 residues. The trim removed 2 bases at V and 3 bases at J, leaving 5 bases unmatched. CDR1 and CDR2 from the germline V gene are SGHVS and FQNEAQ. CDR3 in DNA: TGTGCCAGCAGCTTATTGGGTAGCGGGACAGATACGCAGTATTTT. This translates into CASSLLGSGTDTQYF. The variable domain in full, with the rest retrieved from reference TRBV7-8 and TRBJ2-3, is GAGVSQSPRYKVAKRGQDVALRCDPISGHVSLFWYQQALGQGPEFLTYFQNEAQLDKSGLPSDRFFAERPEGSVSTLKIQRTQQEDSAVYLCASSLLGSGTDTQYFGPGTRLTVL.

The CDR3: CASSYRWTGLGETQYF. The DNA for the CDR3 is TGTGCCAGCAGTTACCGCTGGACAGGCCTGGGGGAGACCCAGTACTTC. This rearrangement joins TRBV6-5 to TRBJ2-5; TRBD1 matches at 7 bases. The length of the CDR3 is 16 residues. Germline V gene lookup returns CDR1 MNHEY and CDR2 SVGAGI. Trimming took 2 bases from V and 5 from J; bases not matched to a gene: 11.

There are many counts of this clonotype. The genes are TRBV7-8 and TRBJ1-5; 9 nucleotides match TRBD1. The CDR3 spans 14 residues. The V segment lost 4 bases and the J segment 7 bases; nucleotides outside the gene matches: 5. Germline V gives CDR1 SGHVS, CDR2 FQNEAQ. The CDR3 DNA reads as TGTGCCAGCAGCTCCCGGGACAGGGTCCAGCCCCAGCATTTT. Translating gives CASSSRDRVQPQHF.

The chain combines TRBV5-1 with TRBJ2-7; D unclear. This CDR3 region has 16 residues. Germline lookup yields CDR1 SGHRS and CDR2 YFSETQ. Trimming shortened V by 3 bases and J by 0 bases, and 16 bases separated the two germline ends. CDR3 sequence: CASSYVWSTSSYEQYF. In DNA, the CDR3 is TGCGCCAGCAGCTACGTATGGAGCACAAGCTCCTACGAGCAGTACTTC.

The chain combines TRBV6-6 with TRBJ1-1; D remains unclear. The ends were cut back, 5 bases at V and 1 base at J, with 8 bases in the middle. Germline CDR1 is MNHNY and CDR2 is SVGAGI (reference sequence). CDR3 length equals 13 residues. The CDR3 protein is CASSRIANTEAFF. The DNA of the CDR3 is TGTGCCAGCAGTCGGATAGCGAACACTGAAGCTTTCTTT.

This clonotype was observed a handful of times. This chain connects TRBV6-6 to TRBJ1-3; 7 nucleotides agree with TRBD1. Germline CDR1 reads MNHNY; CDR2 reads SVGAGI (reference sequence). Unmatched junction bases numbered 8, after V lost 0 bases and J lost 0 bases. CDR3 size: 18 residues. The CDR3 sequence is CASSYSSPGGSSGNTIYF. CDR3 DNA sequence: TGTGCCAGCAGTTACTCGTCCCCAGGGGGTAGCTCTGGAAACACCATATATTTT.

The J gene is TRBJ1-2, the V gene TRBV10-3; tentatively, D is TRBD1 (5 bases). Germline CDR1 reads ENHRY; CDR2 reads SYGVKD. This CDR3 has 16 residues. Between the trimmed V and J ends, which lost 0 bases and 2 bases, there was a span of 13 bases. For the CDR3, the DNA is TGTGCCATCAGTGAGTCGACGGGGCATTTAAACTATGGCTACACCTTC. The encoded protein is CAISESTGHLNYGYTF.

In its sample, this clonotype is medium-sized. CDR3 protein: CASSFDGRGYEQYF. The CDR3 DNA sequence: TGTGCCAGCAGCTTTGACGGGAGAGGCTACGAGCAGTACTTC. The chain has TRBV7-2 and TRBJ2-7, with D perhaps matching TRBD2 (6 bases). V was shortened by 3 bases and J by 3 bases, with 12 bases between the two germline ends. CDR1 is SGHTA, CDR2 FQGNSA, per germline. CDR3 length: 14 amino acids.

The CDR3 nucleotides are TGTGCCAGCAGTGAAACGGGACGTGGAAACACCATATATTTT. It specifies CASSETGRGNTIYF. V is TRBV28 and J is TRBJ1-3, with D tentatively TRBD1 (5 bases). The CDR3 sequence is 14 residues long. V was trimmed by 5 bases and J by 3 bases, leaving 11 bases between them. The germline V gene has CDR1 MDHEN and CDR2 SYDVKM.

This clonotype was detected only a few times. The gene calls are TRBV7-2 and TRBJ1-1, with D hard to call. The CDR3 totals 13 residues. The germline V gene encodes CDR1 SGHTA and CDR2 FQGNSA. V lost 7 bases, J lost 0 bases, and 9 bases lay in between. This chain's CDR3 is CASMVVMNTEAFF. DNA of the CDR3: TGTGCCAGCATGGTGGTCATGAACACTGAAGCTTTCTTT.

The chain couples TRBV7-6 to TRBJ1-1, with D possibly matching TRBD1 (5 bases). Deletions cut 4 bases from V and 1 base from J, with 16 bases between. CDR1 SGHVS and CDR2 FNYEAQ come from the germline V gene. CDR3 length: 16 residues. The CDR3 sequence is CASSSHPDGTNTEAFF. Here the CDR3 DNA reads TGTGCCAGCAGCTCTCACCCGGACGGGACGAACACTGAAGCTTTCTTT.

The chain combines TRBV6-2 or TRBV6-3 with TRBJ2-7; 12 bases line up with TRBD2. Germline loops: CDR1 MNHEY, CDR2 SVGEGT. This CDR3 has 15 residues. The V segment lost 7 bases and the J segment 1 base; nucleotides outside the gene matches: 5. The CDR3 region has the DNA TGTGCCAGCACCTCGACTAGCGGGAGTTCCTACGAGCAGTACTTC. Its translation is CASTSTSGSSYEQYF.

This clonotype has only a few counts. The chain joins TRBV11-1 to TRBJ1-2; D is ambiguous. Germline CDR1 is SGHAT and CDR2 is FQDESV (reference sequence). The CDR3 has 16 residues. With 5 bases removed from V and 2 bases from J, the gap between germline ends came to 18 bases. CDR3 region: CASSPSKGSSNYGYTF. In DNA, the CDR3 is TGTGCCAGCAGCCCCTCCAAAGGCTCCTCGAACTATGGCTACACCTTC.

This clonotype was detected a few times. This chain links TRBV10-3 with TRBJ2-1; 11 nucleotides line up with TRBD2. The CDR3 has 15 amino acids. V was pared by 4 bases and J by 8 bases, with 7 bases of the junction left unmatched. From germline, CDR1 is ENHRY and CDR2 SYGVKD. The CDR3 reads CAISGTSGPTDEQFF. CDR3 coding DNA: TGTGCCATCAGTGGGACTAGCGGGCCGACAGATGAGCAGTTCTTC.

This clonotype was detected only a few times. V usage is TRBV28 and J usage is TRBJ2-5; 7 positions agree with TRBD1. CDR3 length: 16 residues. With V trimmed by 6 bases and J by 5 bases, 15 bases remained unmatched. CDR1 and CDR2 (germline): MDHEN, SYDVKM. The CDR3 nucleotides read TGTGCCAGCAGCACAGCCCCAGGGGGTAGGTCGGAGACCCAGTACTTC. Protein sequence: CASSTAPGGRSETQYF.

The CDR3 region has the DNA TGTGCCAGCAGCCAAGATAAGGGAGAGGGTTTTGAAAAACTGTTTTTT. It codes for CASSQDKGEGFEKLFF. The V call is TRBV4-2, the J call TRBJ1-4; the D is unclear. Germline V gene data show CDR1 as LGHNA and CDR2 as YNFKEQ. Trimming pared 0 bases from V and 7 bases from J, leaving 15 bases between. This CDR3 has 16 amino acids.

The J gene is TRBJ2-4, the V gene TRBV7-9; TRBD2 matches at 15 bases. This CDR3 spans 19 amino acids. CDR1 and CDR2 from the germline V gene are SEHNR and FQNEAQ (reference sequence). V lost 5 bases to trimming and J lost 3 bases; unmatched junction nucleotides: 11. The CDR3 nucleotides are TGTGCCAGCAGCCCTGGACTAGCGGGGGGGCACGGGAACAAAAACATTCAGTACTTC. Its translation: CASSPGLAGGHGNKNIQYF. Supplemented by reference TRBV7-9 and TRBJ2-4, the full variable domain reads DTGVSQNPRHKITKRGQNVTFRCDPISEHNRLYWYRQTLGQGPEFLTYFQNEAQLEKSRLLSDRFSAERPKGSFSTLEIQRTEQGDSAMYLCASSPGLAGGHGNKNIQYFGAGTRLSVL.

This clonotype was observed a few times. This chain joins TRBV19 and TRBJ1-2, with a tentative D call TRBD1 (6 bases). V dropped 6 bases and J dropped 10 bases, with 27 bases sitting between them. This CDR3 has 16 amino acids. The germline V gene encodes CDR1 LNHDA and CDR2 SQIVND (reference sequence). This CDR3 reads CASSPPGVPSASDYTF. The CDR3 nucleotides are TGTGCCAGTAGCCCACCAGGGGTTCCGAGTGCCTCGGACTACACCTTC. Drawing the rest from reference TRBV19 and TRBJ1-2, the complete variable domain is DGGITQSPKYLFRKEGQNVTLSCEQNLNHDAMYWYRQDPGQGLRLIYYSQIVNDFQKGDIAEGYSVSREKKESFPLTVTSAQKNPTAFYLCASSPPGVPSASDYTFGSGTRLTVV.

This clonotype was detected only a few times. V gene TRBV7-6 combines with J gene TRBJ1-4; D gene uncertain. Germline V gene lookup returns CDR1 SGHVS and CDR2 FNYEAQ. The CDR3 is 16 residues long. Trimming removed 5 bases at V and 0 bases at J, with 13 bases between. CDR3 protein: CASSEWAPSTNEKLFF. The CDR3 DNA reads as TGTGCCAGCAGCGAGTGGGCCCCCTCAACTAATGAAAAACTGTTTTTT. Combining the CDR3 with reference TRBV7-6 and TRBJ1-4 gives the whole variable domain GAGVSQSPRYKVTKRGQDVALRCDPISGHVSLYWYRQALGQGPEFLTYFNYEAQQDKSGLPNDRFSAERPEGSISTLTIQRTEQRDSAMYRCASSEWAPSTNEKLFFGSGTQLSVL.

The chain links TRBV10-3 to TRBJ2-1; TRBD2 aligns across 8 bases. In germline, CDR1 is ENHRY, CDR2 SYGVKD. V gave up 6 bases and J gave up 8 bases; unmatched junction bases: 12. The CDR3 contains 15 residues. CDR3: CAIRHEREFRYEQFF. CDR3 nucleotide sequence: TGTGCCATCAGGCACGAGCGGGAGTTTAGATATGAGCAGTTCTTC.

A note on this clonotype: The germline gene is not matched at one end of the junction; a read error may be the cause. The rearrangement links TRBV27 to TRBJ1-2; no reliable D call. CDR1 and CDR2 from the germline V gene are MNHEY and SMNVEV (reference sequence). CDR3 length equals 13 residues. Written as DNA, the CDR3 is TGTGACAGCAGTCCGGGCGTCGGGTATGGCTACACCTTC. This gives the protein CDSSPGVGYGYTF.

This rearrangement joins TRBV11-2 to TRBJ2-7; maybe TRBD1 (6 bases). The germline CDR1 and CDR2 sequences are SGHAT and FQNNGV. Between the trimmed V and J ends, which lost 5 bases and 2 bases, there was a span of 13 bases. The CDR3 spans 14 residues. The CDR3 here is CASSRGHLAYEQYF. For the CDR3, the DNA is TGTGCCAGCAGCCGGGGACACTTGGCCTACGAGCAGTACTTC. Looking up the rest from reference TRBV11-2 and TRBJ2-7 gives the full variable domain: EAGVAQSPRYKIIEKRQSVAFWCNPISGHATLYWYQQILGQGPKLLIQFQNNGVVDDSQLPKDRFSAERLKGVDSTLKIQPAKLEDSAVYLCASSRGHLAYEQYFGPGTRLTVT.

J is TRBJ2-7 and V is TRBV29-1, with TRBD1 matching 8 bases. J lost 7 bases, V lost 0 bases, and 11 bases had no gene match. The germline V gene has CDR1 SQVTM and CDR2 ANQGSEA. The CDR3 spans 15 residues. The CDR3 nucleotides are TGCAGCGTTGAAGAAAGTGGTCAGGGGGCAGGGGAGCAGTACTTC. Protein: CSVEESGQGAGEQYF.

The table lists this clonotype with a few counts. CDR3 amino acids: CASSLVGGRYEQYF. CDR3 nucleotide sequence: TGTGCCAGCAGCTTAGTCGGCGGGAGGTACGAGCAGTACTTC. The chain couples TRBV7-2 to TRBJ2-7; 8 nucleotides match TRBD2. The junction had 3 bases not matched to a gene; V was cut back by 1 base and J by 4 bases. Germline V gives CDR1 SGHTA, CDR2 FQGNSA. The CDR3 contains 14 residues.